This is a list of T cell receptor beta chains from one sample in a study of T cells in Graves' hyperthyroidism and ophthalmopathy. One entry per CDR3 protein results from TCRdb running MiXCR on the multiplex PCR reads. The table shows about 640,000 distinct CDR3 sequences, with around 21% occurring only once. Input material: blood. The receptors here all came from a man between 25 and 39 years old with Graves' ophthalmopathy. Each CDR3 is given with its conserved first and last residue. The D gene is left open where the match is weak. The size field is filled for only some rows; it gives once, few, many or a size class.

DNA	CDR3	size	D	V	J
TGTGCCAGCAGCTTAATGGGGGGGGATTACAATGAGCAGTTCTTC	CASSLMGGDYNEQFF	NA	TRBD2	TRBV13	TRBJ2-1
TGTGCCAGCAGCGTAGGGGGACTGGGGATTTCTGTGGATGAGCAGTTCTTC	CASSVGGLGISVDEQFF	NA	NA	TRBV9	TRBJ2-1
TGCAGTGCTAGAGTTAGGGGGCTGGGATCACTAGCCAAAAACATTCAGTACTTC	CSARVRGLGSLAKNIQYF	NA	TRBD1	TRBV20-1	TRBJ2-4
TGTGCCAGCAGCCCCAGGATCTACGAGCAGTACTTC	CASSPRIYEQYF	NA	NA	TRBV7-2	TRBJ2-7
TGTGCCAGCAGTTTATTTCGAATTGCAGCGGGAGGTGATTCCCCATACGAGCAGTACTTC	CASSLFRIAAGGDSPYEQYF	many	TRBD2	TRBV28	TRBJ2-7
TGTGCCAGCAGGGGACAGGGAAACAATCAGCCCCAGCATTTT	CASRGQGNNQPQHF	many	TRBD1	TRBV2	TRBJ1-5
TGTGCCATCAGTGAGCCAGACCGCGCCTACGAGCAGTACTTC	CAISEPDRAYEQYF	few	NA	TRBV10-3	TRBJ2-7
TGTGCCAGCAGCCAACCCCCCCCGGATACGCAGTATTTT	CASSQPPPDTQYF	few	NA	TRBV14	TRBJ2-3
TGCAGTGCTAGAGCCGGGGACCCCGATAGACGGATCTATGGCTACACCTTC	CSARAGDPDRRIYGYTF	NA	NA	TRBV20-1	TRBJ1-2
TGTGCCAGCAGCTTAGAGGACAGCATGAACACTGAAGCTTTCTTT	CASSLEDSMNTEAFF	many	NA	TRBV7-9	TRBJ1-1